These 19 T cell receptor beta chains came from one sample sequenced in a study of T-cell memory formation after mild COVID-19. TCRdb called the 5' RACE reads again in MiXCR, with one record for every CDR3 protein. The sample records under 200,000 distinct CDR3 sequences, over 10% being singletons. Input material: PBMCs or a T cell subset sorted from them (not recorded which). The receptor set was obtained from a man younger than 35 who had mild COVID-19 (a few samples of this study predate the infection). Cell type and time point are not known.

V gene TRBV7-2 combines with J gene TRBJ2-1; 10 positions agree with TRBD2. Trimming at V came to 1 base and at J to 2 bases, leaving 5 bases not matched to a gene. CDR1 is SGHTA, CDR2 FQGNSA, per germline. CDR3 length: 17 amino acids. For the CDR3, the DNA is TGTGCCAGCAGCTTAGAGAGCGGGGGGGCCCCCTACAATGAGCAGTTCTTC. The encoded protein is CASSLESGGAPYNEQFF.

The chain carries TRBV12-3 or TRBV12-4 and TRBJ1-4, with 12 bases matching TRBD1. This CDR3 comprises 15 residues. Trimming at V came to 6 bases and at J to 6 bases, leaving 5 bases not matched to a gene. CDR3 sequence (DNA): TGTGCCAGCAGAGGGACAGGGGGCGGTGATGAAAAACTGTTTTTT. Its protein is CASRGTGGGDEKLFF.

This clonotype occurred a few times. This sequence joins TRBV7-9 and TRBJ1-4, with D perhaps matching TRBD1 (5 bases). The germline V gene has CDR1 SEHNR and CDR2 FQNEAQ (reference sequence). The CDR3 covers 14 residues. Trimming shortened V by 6 bases and J by 4 bases, and 12 bases separated the two germline ends. The CDR3 loop is CASSEQESNEKLFF. Written as DNA, the CDR3 is TGTGCCAGCAGTGAACAGGAGAGTAATGAAAAACTGTTTTTT. Complete variable domain (other parts from reference TRBV7-9 and TRBJ1-4): DTGVSQNPRHKITKRGQNVTFRCDPISEHNRLYWYRQTLGQGPEFLTYFQNEAQLEKSRLLSDRFSAERPKGSFSTLEIQRTEQGDSAMYLCASSEQESNEKLFFGSGTQLSVL.

This rearrangement joins TRBV5-6 to TRBJ2-3, with 8 positions matching TRBD2. Germline CDR1 and CDR2: SGHDT and YYEEEE. V was clipped by 7 bases and J by 1 base; unmatched bases: 8. This CDR3 contains 15 residues. CDR3 loop: CASVRSGGGTDTQYF. The CDR3 region has the DNA TGTGCCAGCGTTCGGAGCGGGGGCGGCACAGATACGCAGTATTTT.

This clonotype has just a few counts. V is TRBV6-5 and J is TRBJ1-5, with D perhaps TRBD1 (5 bases). Germline lookup yields CDR1 MNHEY and CDR2 SVGAGI. CDR3 size: 12 residues. V was trimmed by 10 bases and J by 2 bases, leaving 9 bases between them. DNA for the CDR3: TGTGCCAACCGGGACGGCAATCAGCCCCAGCATTTT. Protein sequence: CANRDGNQPQHF.

This clonotype was counted between two and nine times. Its ends do not fully match the called genes, so a read error is possible. The chain employs TRBV7-7 and TRBJ2-2, with 8 bases aligning to TRBD1. Germline CDR1 and CDR2: SSHAT and FNYEAQ (reference sequence). The CDR3 consists of 17 residues. The CDR3 spells CASSFGLGQGNTGELFF. In DNA form, the CDR3 reads TGTGCTAGCAGCTTCGGGCTCGGACAGGGGAACACCGGGGAGCTGTTTTTT.

This clonotype appeared a few times. The rearrangement links TRBV18 to TRBJ1-1; D perhaps matches TRBD1 (6 bases). This CDR3 is built from 14 residues. Germline CDR1 KGHSH, CDR2 LQKENI. Trimming removed 2 bases at V and 4 bases at J, with 11 bases between. DNA of the CDR3: TGTGCCAGCTCACCAAATACAGGGTCCACTGAAGCTTTCTTT. Its protein product is CASSPNTGSTEAFF.

The chain employs TRBV5-1 and TRBJ2-1; the D call may be TRBD1 or TRBD2 (6 bases each). Trimming took 4 bases from V and 8 from J, leaving 13 bases between them. The CDR3 has 13 amino acids. Germline lookup yields CDR1 SGHRS and CDR2 YFSETQ. The CDR3 DNA reads as TGCGCCAGCAGCGGGGGGCAGGGCTATGAGCAGTTCTTC. Amino acids: CASSGGQGYEQFF.

The chain joins TRBV6-6 to TRBJ2-3; 9 bases agree with TRBD1. This CDR3 has 13 amino acids. Germline-derived CDR1 and CDR2 are MNHNY and SVGAGI (reference sequence). Losses at the gene ends were 6 bases for V and 4 bases for J; bases not matched to a gene: 2. CDR3: CASRDRGPDTQYF. CDR3 in DNA: TGTGCCAGCAGGGACAGGGGTCCAGATACGCAGTATTTT.

Only a few counts were recorded for this clonotype. This chain uses TRBV5-5 with TRBJ2-7, with D possibly TRBD1 on 7 matching bases. Trimming pared 4 bases from V and 6 bases from J, leaving 17 bases between. The CDR3 is 14 amino acids. The germline V gene has CDR1 SGHKS and CDR2 YYEKEE (reference sequence). The CDR3 bases are TGTGCCAGCAGCGTCGGGAGCAAGGGGGCCGAGCAGTACGTC. Its translation is CASSVGSKGAEQYV.

This clonotype showed up just a few times. The rearrangement joins TRBV5-1 to TRBJ2-1; D remains unclear. Trimming removed 0 bases at V and 8 bases at J, with 6 bases between. The CDR3 length is 12 residues. CDR1 is SGHRS, CDR2 YFSETQ, per germline. CDR3 in DNA: TGCGCCAGCAGCTTGGGGGTCTATGAGCAGTTCTTC. Translating it yields CASSLGVYEQFF.

The CDR3 nucleotides read TGTGCCAGCGTGTACCCGAAAAATGGATCACCCCTCCACTTT. Its translation is CASVYPKNGSPLHF. The genes are TRBV28 and TRBJ1-6; D gene uncertain. V lost 8 bases to trimming and J lost 10 bases, with 18 bases between them. This CDR3 region has 14 residues. Germline values: CDR1 MDHEN, CDR2 SYDVKM.

The chain uses TRBV5-1 and TRBJ1-1; D call uncertain. V was shortened by 1 base and J by 5 bases, with 12 bases between the two germline ends. This CDR3 region has 14 residues. In germline, CDR1 is SGHRS, CDR2 YFSETQ. The CDR3 loop is CASSLRFRGTEAFF. CDR3 in DNA: TGCGCCAGCAGCTTGAGGTTCCGAGGTACTGAAGCTTTCTTT. The entire variable domain, with the rest obtained from reference TRBV5-1 and TRBJ1-1, is as follows: KAGVTQTPRYLIKTRGQQVTLSCSPISGHRSVSWYQQTPGQGLQFLFEYFSETQRNKGNFPGRFSGRQFSNSRSEMNVSTLELGDSALYLCASSLRFRGTEAFFGQGTRLTVV.

This clonotype has only a few counts. V is TRBV4-1 and J is TRBJ1-1, with TRBD1 matching 7 bases. CDR1 MGHRA and CDR2 YSYEKL come from the germline V gene. V was clipped by 4 bases and J by 7 bases; unmatched bases: 9. This CDR3 contains 14 residues. This CDR3 is CASSPRLRDSEAFF. The CDR3 DNA reads as TGCGCCAGCAGCCCACGTCTCCGGGACAGTGAAGCTTTCTTT.

The chain joins TRBV30 to TRBJ2-2, with D perhaps TRBD1 or TRBD2 (7 bases each). The CDR3 runs 15 residues. Trimming shortened V by 4 bases and J by 6 bases, and 18 bases separated the two germline ends. Germline lookup yields CDR1 GTSNPN and CDR2 SVGIG (reference sequence). CDR3 sequence: CAWKGRGRFSGELFF. The CDR3 nucleotides read TGTGCCTGGAAGGGGAGGGGGCGATTCTCCGGGGAGCTGTTTTTT.

The rearrangement links TRBV7-9 to TRBJ1-2, with TRBD1 matching over 7 bases. Germline V gene sequence: CDR1 SEHNR, CDR2 FQNEAQ (reference sequence). V was clipped by 7 bases and J by 8 bases; unmatched bases: 10. The CDR3 runs to 13 residues. The CDR3 sequence is CASTGTAWGGYTF. The CDR3 DNA reads as TGTGCCAGCACCGGGACAGCCTGGGGCGGCTACACCTTC.

This clonotype turned up a few times. J is TRBJ2-1 and V is TRBV10-3, with D perhaps assigned TRBD1 or TRBD2 (5 bases each). Germline lookup yields CDR1 ENHRY and CDR2 SYGVKD. The CDR3 totals 13 residues. Trimming stripped 8 bases from V and 0 bases from J, with 8 bases between. CDR3 coding DNA: TGTGCCATCGCAGGGAGCTCCTACAATGAGCAGTTCTTC. Protein: CAIAGSSYNEQFF.

This clonotype turned up a few times. V and J are TRBV5-1 and TRBJ2-3; TRBD1 matches 8 bases. CDR3 length equals 18 residues. V was pared by 1 base and J by 2 bases, with 12 bases of the junction left unmatched. Germline lookup yields CDR1 SGHRS and CDR2 YFSETQ. The DNA of the CDR3 is TGCGCCAGCAGCTTGATTGCGCAGGGGGCAAGATCCACAGATACGCAGTATTTT. The encoded protein is CASSLIAQGARSTDTQYF.

In its sample, this clonotype was seen a few times. The chain recombines TRBV5-6 with TRBJ2-3; 9 bases agree with TRBD2. CDR1 and CDR2 (germline): SGHDT, YYEEEE. This CDR3 comprises 15 residues. J was trimmed by 6 bases and V by 2 bases; bases with no gene match: 7. DNA of the CDR3: TGTGCCAGCAGCTTCTTGCGGGGGGGCCCGGATACGCAGTATTTT. Its translation: CASSFLRGGPDTQYF.